The next 23 T cell receptor beta chains were all read from a single sample in a study of blood T cells in healthy people across ages. Sample-barcoded 5' priming and a J-beta primer mix drove a second PCR of about 6 to 12 cycles. TCRdb independently ran MiXCR on the 5' RACE reads; one entry per CDR3 protein. Among over 1,500,000 distinct CDR3 sequences, 49% were seen once, and the ten largest hold roughly 2.1%. The sample comprised blood. These receptors all come from a woman aged 40-49 years in good health.

The sample holds a few counts of this clonotype. CDR3 DNA sequence: TGTGCCAGCAGGTCAGGTAGTACGGAGACCCAGTACTTC. Residues: CASRSGSTETQYF. J is TRBJ2-5 and V is TRBV2; D is uncertain. This CDR3 contains 13 residues. Germline values: CDR1 SNHLY, CDR2 FYNNEI. V was cut by 6 bases and J by 5 bases, with 13 bases left in between.

This clonotype was seen more than once but under ten times. The gene calls are TRBV11-2 and TRBJ1-2; 9 bases agree with TRBD1. The length of the CDR3 is 16 residues. Germline values: CDR1 SGHAT, CDR2 FQNNGV. J lost 4 bases, V lost 4 bases, and 10 bases had no gene match. Written as DNA, the CDR3 is TGTGCCAGCAGCTCTCCGGGACAGGGAGCCCTCTATGGCTACACCTTC. It encodes CASSSPGQGALYGYTF.

This clonotype occurred a few times. The chain recombines TRBV29-1 with TRBJ1-6; possible D gene TRBD1, 6 bases. The CDR3 is 14 residues long. The germline gives CDR1 SQVTM, CDR2 ANQGSEA. V lost 5 bases and J 9 bases, leaving 17 bases between the germline ends. The CDR3 here is CSVQQGSGVSPLHF. The CDR3, as DNA: TGCAGCGTTCAACAGGGTTCGGGAGTTTCACCCCTCCACTTT.

This clonotype was counted only a few times. The chain links TRBV29-1 to TRBJ2-3, with 7 bases identical to TRBD1. Looked up from germline, CDR1 is SQVTM and CDR2 is ANQGSEA. The CDR3 length is 13 residues. V lost 6 bases and J lost 6; bases outside the gene matches: 9. DNA of the CDR3: TGCAGCGTAGGAGACAGGGTTGAGGATACGCAGTATTTT. Protein: CSVGDRVEDTQYF.

Points on this clonotype: One end of the junction is discordant with germline, which a read error may explain. J is TRBJ2-5 and V is TRBV28; TRBD2 aligns across 14 bases. In germline, CDR1 is MDHEN, CDR2 SYDVKM. The CDR3 spans 17 residues. The CDR3 DNA follows: TGTGCCAGCCTCGGAAGGACTAGCGGGGGGTACCAAAAGACCCAGTACTTC. Its translation: CASLGRTSGGYQKTQYF.

This clonotype has only one observation. The chain recombines TRBV10-3 with TRBJ2-3, with TRBD1 as a possible D gene (5 bases). Germline V CDR1 and CDR2: ENHRY, SYGVKD. Trimming removed 6 bases from V and 2 bases from J, with 15 bases in between. This CDR3 is built from 15 residues. CDR3 nucleotide sequence: TGTGCCATCAGGCTGACAGAACGTTACACAGATACGCAGTATTTT. Its protein product is CAIRLTERYTDTQYF.

This clonotype showed up just a few times. The gene calls are TRBV3-1 and TRBJ2-7; TRBD1 aligns across 10 bases. Trimming took 0 bases from V and 7 from J; bases not matched to a gene: 6. Germline CDR1 LGHDT, CDR2 YNNKEL (reference sequence). The CDR3 has 15 residues. This CDR3 reads CASSQETGGFEEQYF. The DNA for the CDR3 is TGTGCCAGCAGCCAAGAGACAGGGGGCTTTGAGGAGCAGTACTTC.

A few counts support this clonotype. The rearrangement links TRBV29-1 to TRBJ2-5; D may be TRBD1 or TRBD2 (6 bases each). This CDR3 contains 16 residues. V gave up 3 bases and J gave up 1 base, with 18 bases separating them. Germline V gene lookup returns CDR1 SQVTM and CDR2 ANQGSEA. The CDR3 DNA is TGCAGCGTTGACGTGGGGGGCCCGCCCGGCCAAGAGACCCAGTACTTC. Protein: CSVDVGGPPGQETQYF. The whole variable domain, filled in from reference TRBV29-1 and TRBJ2-5, reads SAVISQKPSRDICQRGTSLTIQCQVDSQVTMMFWYRQQPGQSLTLIATANQGSEATYESGFVIDKFPISRPNLTFSTLTVSNMSPEDSSIYLCSVDVGGPPGQETQYFGPGTRLLVL.

This chain joins TRBV9 and TRBJ2-7; 10 nucleotides align to TRBD1. The germline V gene encodes CDR1 SGDLS and CDR2 YYNGEE. This CDR3 comprises 15 residues. J was trimmed by 5 bases and V by 2 bases; bases with no gene match: 7. The CDR3: CASSVGGGQGNEQYF. The CDR3 nucleotides are TGTGCCAGCAGCGTTGGAGGGGGACAGGGGAACGAGCAGTACTTC.

This clonotype occurred a few times. The rearrangement links TRBV12-3 or TRBV12-4 to TRBJ2-5; D call uncertain. The CDR3 is 13 residues long. Trimming removed 5 bases from V and 3 bases from J, with 10 bases in between. The CDR3 nucleotides are TGTGCCAGCAGTCCCGACTCCGAAGAGACCCAGTACTTC. Amino acid sequence: CASSPDSEETQYF.

The V gene is TRBV20-1, the J gene TRBJ2-2; possible D gene TRBD1, 5 bases. V shed 5 bases and J shed 4 bases, with 14 bases lying between them. This CDR3 has 14 residues. Germline lookup yields CDR1 DFQATT and CDR2 SNEGSKA (reference sequence). The CDR3 bases are TGCAGTGCTGCTGGACATGGGCTCACCGGGGAGCTGTTTTTT. Translating it yields CSAAGHGLTGELFF.

The V gene is TRBV7-9, the J gene TRBJ1-2; D is unresolved. The V gene lost 10 bases and the J gene lost 6 bases, with 9 bases spanning the gap. The CDR3 runs 10 residues. Per the germline V gene, CDR1 is SEHNR and CDR2 is FQNEAQ (reference sequence). CDR3 loop: CAILEDGYTF. In nucleotides, the CDR3 is TGTGCCATCCTTGAGGATGGCTACACCTTC.

The chain links TRBV7-8 to TRBJ1-6; D perhaps matches TRBD1 (5 bases). CDR1 SGHVS and CDR2 FQNEAQ come from the germline V gene. Trimming stripped 0 bases from V and 5 bases from J, with 11 bases between. The CDR3 is 16 amino acids. The CDR3 DNA reads TGTGCCAGCAGCTTAGCGTGGGGGGAGGATAATTCACCCCTCCACTTT. Amino acids: CASSLAWGEDNSPLHF.

Here the CDR3 reads CASVPRGLSTDTQYF. Here the CDR3 DNA reads TGTGCCAGCGTTCCGAGGGGGTTGAGCACAGATACGCAGTATTTT. J is TRBJ2-3 and V is TRBV27, with D possibly matching TRBD1 (6 bases). Germline loops: CDR1 MNHEY, CDR2 SMNVEV (reference sequence). V was cut by 8 bases and J by 0 bases, with 15 bases left in between. CDR3 length: 15 amino acids.

This clonotype was observed a few times. At one of its ends the junction is not consistent with the germline gene, which may arise from a read error. The chain joins TRBV28 to TRBJ2-6; D unclear. Germline loops: CDR1 MDHEN, CDR2 SYDVKM. CDR3 length equals 14 residues. CDR3 DNA: TGCGCCAGCCGAACGGTCTCTGGGGCCAACGTCCTGACTTTC. Its translation: CASRTVSGANVLTF. The full variable domain, its missing parts supplied by reference TRBV28 and TRBJ2-6, is DVKVTQSSRYLVKRTGEKVFLECVQDMDHENMFWYRQDPGLGLRLIYFSYDVKMKEKGDIPEGYSVSREKKERFSLILESASTNQTSMYLCASRTVSGANVLTFGAGSRLTVL.

This clonotype was observed a few times. The CDR3 DNA follows: TGTGCCAGCAGCCGAATACTAGCGGGGGGCGAGCAGTACTTC. Encoded protein: CASSRILAGGEQYF. The chain joins TRBV13 to TRBJ2-7; 12 bases agree with TRBD2. Germline CDR1 PRHDT, CDR2 FYEKMQ (reference sequence). After removal of 5 bases from V and 6 bases from J, the junction contained 5 bases not matched to a gene. The CDR3 covers 14 residues.

The rearrangement joins TRBV4-3 to TRBJ1-2; 8 bases fit TRBD1. This CDR3 comprises 14 residues. Unmatched junction bases numbered 9, after V lost 4 bases and J lost 8 bases. CDR1 and CDR2 (germline): LGHNA, YSLEER. CDR3 bases: TGCGCCAGCAGCCCAGGACAGGGAGTGACGGGCTACACCTTC. Protein: CASSPGQGVTGYTF.

Points on this clonotype: A read error may be the cause here, since a much bigger clone is one base away. This chain joins TRBV27 and TRBJ1-2, with D hard to call. Germline V CDR1 and CDR2: MNHEY, SMNVEV (reference sequence). CDR3 length: 12 residues. CDR3 bases: TGTACCAGCAGTTTCTCGGGCTATGGCTACACCTTC. It yields the protein CTSSFSGYGYTF.

In this sample, this clonotype turned up a few times. The chain combines TRBV7-3 with TRBJ2-1; D is perhaps TRBD2 (7 bases). The CDR3 contains 16 residues. Germline-derived CDR1 and CDR2 are SGHTA and FQGTGA. The germline V and J ends were trimmed by 4 bases and 9 bases, with 22 bases remaining between them. CDR3 coding DNA: TGTGCCAGCAGCTCCTTTGGCGGGGGCCGGACATCTGAGCAGTTCTTC. As protein: CASSSFGGGRTSEQFF.

The gene calls are TRBV6-5 and TRBJ2-3; 8 positions agree with TRBD2. Looked up from germline, CDR1 is MNHEY and CDR2 is SVGAGI. With V trimmed by 2 bases and J by 6 bases, 7 bases remained unmatched. The CDR3 runs 15 residues. The CDR3 sequence: CASSYSGGLRDTQYF. CDR3 nucleotide sequence: TGTGCCAGCAGTTACAGCGGGGGACTTAGGGATACGCAGTATTTT.

The J gene is TRBJ2-3, the V gene TRBV29-1; no clear D. CDR1 is SQVTM, CDR2 ANQGSEA, per germline. V shed 2 bases and J shed 0 bases, with 9 bases lying between them. The CDR3 has 14 residues. The CDR3 DNA follows: TGCAGCGTTGAAAGGCAGACCAGCACAGATACGCAGTATTTT. As protein: CSVERQTSTDTQYF.

In its sample, this clonotype was seen a few times. The rearrangement joins TRBV4-3 to TRBJ1-2; TRBD1 agrees at 10 bases. This CDR3 is built from 13 residues. Germline CDR1 LGHNA, CDR2 YSLEER. With 3 bases clipped from V and 7 bases from J, the junction kept 2 bases outside the gene matches. The CDR3: CASSHRTGGGYTF. The CDR3 coding sequence is TGCGCCAGCAGCCATCGGACAGGGGGTGGCTACACCTTC.

As concerns this clonotype: The junction departs from the called germline gene at one end, perhaps through a read error. The chain combines TRBV29-1 with TRBJ1-2; no definite D call. Per germline, CDR1 SQVTM and CDR2 ANQGSEA. This CDR3 spans 11 amino acids. DNA of the CDR3: TGCAGCGGTGAACTTAGGGATGGCTACACCTTC. Residues: CSGELRDGYTF. Based on the CDR3 plus reference TRBV29-1 and TRBJ1-2, the full variable domain is SAVISQKPSRDICQRGTSLTIQCQVDSQVTMMFWYRQQPGQSLTLIATANQGSEATYESGFVIDKFPISRPNLTFSTLTVSNMSPEDSSIYLCSGELRDGYTFGSGTRLTVV.